The table lists the clone carrying this T cell receptor (beta chain) with many counts. RNA transcripts served as template for amplifying TCR beta CDR3 sequences. The authors performed first-round RT-PCR with HTBI primers and then a second-round multiplex PCR. TCRdb redid the calling of the multiplex PCR reads with MiXCR, one entry per CDR3 protein. The sample includes around 520,000 distinct CDR3 sequences, 35% to 40% of them seen just once. This CDR3 is built from 14 residues. Deletions cut 0 bases from V and 11 bases from J, with 16 bases between. Germline V gene data show CDR1 as LNHNV and CDR2 as YYDKDF (reference sequence). The sample comes from a study of Graves' ophthalmopathy and Graves' hyperthyroidism.

This chain links TRBV15 with TRBJ1-1; D unclear. The TCR comes from an adult man with Graves' hyperthyroidism. Sequences were obtained from peripheral blood or thyroid tissue (not recorded which). CDR3 protein: CATSRDAGNVVAFF. Written as DNA, the CDR3 is TGTGCCACCAGCAGAGATGCGGGGAATGTAGTTGCTTTCTTT.